Detailed here is one TCR beta chain. No antigen is known for it. This entry comes from a study of PD-1 blockade in classical Hodgkin lymphoma. The data were produced by immunoSEQ multiplex PCR, yet TCRdb's version contains in-frame clones alone and is incomplete. The sample records some 58,000 clones, around 90% being singletons. Time point defined: cycle 4 day 1 (C4D1), after 5 to 7 weeks of nivolumab. All patients experienced relapse after autologous stem cell transplantation, and brentuximab vedotin exposure was variable. Reported best responses ranged across complete response, partial response or progressive disease. Germline V gene lookup returns CDR1 PRHDT and CDR2 FYEKMQ (reference sequence). CDR3 size: 16 residues. Trimming pared 3 bases from V and 0 bases from J, leaving 12 bases between. Study findings and constraints: CD4+ TCR diversity rose significantly by C4D1, and CD8+ TCR diversity did not. Still unresolved is the cause of the repertoire differences, which may be disease activity or prior therapy. Complete responders possessed baseline diversity comparable to newly diagnosed patients.

This clonotype originated in a human donor with classical Hodgkin lymphoma. The V and J genes are TRBV13 and TRBJ1-5; D gene unclear. The sample here was peripheral blood mononuclear cells (PBMCs), taken before the fourth cycle of nivolumab. In DNA form, the CDR3 reads TGTGCCAGCAGCTTGCAAGGCGGGAATAGCAATCAGCCCCAGCATTTT. Protein sequence: CASSLQGGNSNQPQHF.